This T cell receptor beta chain emerged from a study of blood T cell repertoires in COVID-19. The table came from immunoSEQ multiplex PCR; TCRdb's copy has only in-frame clones and leaves some out. The sample shows some 350,000 clones, 70% to 90% of them seen only once. Trimming removed 7 bases at V and 1 base at J, with 13 bases between. Germline V gene data show CDR1 as MNHEY and CDR2 as SVGAGI. This CDR3 is 14 amino acids long. V and J are TRBV6-5 and TRBJ1-1; no clear D. Sequencing was done on a sample of peripheral blood. The sequence came from a human donor in a cohort sampled during active COVID-19. Written as DNA, the CDR3 is TGTGCCAGCAAGGGCGGGAGGTCGAACACTGAAGCTTTCTTT. Amino acid sequence: CASKGGRSNTEAFF.